The 14 T cell receptor beta chains listed next were all sequenced from one sample in a study of regulatory T cells in long-lasting Graves disease. To make TCR beta libraries, researchers used iRepertoire HTBI primers and Arm-PCR of CDR3 regions. TCRdb re-called the multiplex PCR reads with MiXCR, one entry per CDR3 protein. This sample has some 490,000 distinct CDR3 sequences; around 12% occur once, and the top ten carry approximately 9%. Time point denoted: newly diagnosed GD, antithyroid drugs for less than 3 months. The TCR library was prepared using RNA isolated from PBMCs. The same data also went into a second study, on T cells in Graves' hyperthyroidism and ophthalmopathy.

Sequenced material: peripheral blood mononuclear cells (PBMCs), taken at new diagnosis, from a patient treated with antithyroid drugs. All receptors derive from a woman between 25 and 40 years old with Graves disease.

This clonotype was seen ten or more times. This chain uses TRBV4-1 with TRBJ2-5; TRBD2 aligns across 7 bases. There are 17 residues in the CDR3. With V trimmed by 1 base and J by 5 bases, 13 bases remained unmatched. Per the germline V gene, CDR1 is MGHRA and CDR2 is YSYEKL. Here the CDR3 DNA reads TGCGCCAGCAGCCAAGGAGTCGGGGAGGGGACGGGGGAGACCCAGTACTTC. Translated: CASSQGVGEGTGETQYF.

This CDR3 reads CASSANKGAWGSEQFF. The CDR3 bases are TGTGCCAGCAGCGCGAACAAAGGGGCGTGGGGTAGTGAACAGTTCTTC. The chain recombines TRBV9 with TRBJ2-1; weak D call: TRBD1 (5 bases). The CDR3 consists of 16 residues. From germline, CDR1 is SGDLS and CDR2 YYNGEE. The V end lost 3 bases, the J end lost 13 bases, and 26 bases lay between the germline ends. Full variable domain (missing parts from reference TRBV9 and TRBJ2-1): DSGVTQTPKHLITATGQRVTLRCSPRSGDLSVYWYQQSLDQGLQFLIQYYNGEERAKGNILERFSAQQFPDLHSELNLSSLELGDSALYFCASSANKGAWGSEQFFGPGTRLTVL.

In its sample, this clonotype was seen a few times. The V gene is TRBV19, the J gene TRBJ2-7; TRBD1 is a possible D gene (6 bases). The CDR3 totals 17 residues. The V end was cut by 4 bases, the J end by 0 bases, with 19 bases between. Germline V gene lookup returns CDR1 LNHDA and CDR2 SQIVND (reference sequence). In nucleotides, the CDR3 is TGTGCCAGTAGTACACCCTCCGGGACACCGAGCTCCTACGAGCAGTACTTC. Amino acids: CASSTPSGTPSSYEQYF.

Many counts were recorded for this clonotype. This chain uses TRBV30 with TRBJ2-4; a weak D match, TRBD2 (6 bases). With 3 bases removed from V and 9 bases from J, the gap between germline ends came to 9 bases. Per germline, CDR1 GTSNPN and CDR2 SVGIG (reference sequence). The CDR3 extends over 11 amino acids. The CDR3 nucleotides read TGTGCCTGGAGCGGGGGAACCATTCAGTACTTC. Its translation: CAWSGGTIQYF.

This clonotype was recorded a few times. The chain combines TRBV20-1 with TRBJ1-1; the D gene is possibly TRBD1 (5 bases). CDR1 and CDR2 (germline): DFQATT, SNEGSKA (reference sequence). This CDR3 is built from 17 residues. V gave up 6 bases and J gave up 11 bases, with 34 bases separating them. CDR3 sequence: CSATGRERILKLHWAFF. In nucleotides, the CDR3 is TGCAGTGCCACAGGACGGGAGAGGATACTGAAGCTCCATTGGGCTTTCTTT.

In its sample, this clonotype was seen many times. The chain has TRBV6-9 and TRBJ1-5; a weak D match, TRBD1 (5 bases). V was pared by 4 bases and J by 5 bases, with 15 bases between. CDR1 is MNHGY, CDR2 SVAAGI, per germline. The CDR3 covers 15 residues. Here the CDR3 reads CASSSRDGGDQPQHF. For the CDR3, the DNA is TGTGCCAGCAGTTCTCGGGACGGGGGGGATCAGCCCCAGCATTTT.

This clonotype has ten or more counts. The chain employs TRBV28 and TRBJ1-2; TRBD1 agrees at 7 bases. Germline CDR1 and CDR2: MDHEN and SYDVKM. Unmatched junction bases numbered 8, after V lost 7 bases and J lost 3 bases. This CDR3 region has 14 residues. CDR3 sequence (DNA): TGTGCCAGCACCAGACAGGGCAGAGACTATGGCTACACCTTC. Encoded protein: CASTRQGRDYGYTF.

In this sample, this clonotype turned up a few times. V is TRBV30 and J is TRBJ2-7; weak D call: TRBD1 (5 bases). The CDR3 has 13 residues. The V end lost 4 bases, the J end lost 5 bases, and 15 bases lay between the germline ends. Germline V gene lookup returns CDR1 GTSNPN and CDR2 SVGIG (reference sequence). The CDR3 spells CAWNSRIGDEQYF. In DNA form, the CDR3 reads TGTGCCTGGAATAGTCGGATAGGGGACGAGCAGTACTTC.

This clonotype was recorded a few times. Just one base apart from a much larger clone, this may be a read error. It is likely a read error, because the conserved phenylalanine at the end of the CDR3 is missing. The V gene is TRBV6-2 or TRBV6-3, the J gene TRBJ2-7, with TRBD2 as a possible D gene (5 bases). Germline values: CDR1 MNHEY, CDR2 SVGEGT. Trimming took 0 bases from V and 5 from J, leaving 11 bases between them. The CDR3 contains 14 residues. CDR3 in amino acids: CASSYSMAGHEQYS. The CDR3 nucleotides read TGTGCCAGCAGTTACTCGATGGCGGGCCACGAGCAGTACTCC.

In this sample, this clonotype turned up many times. The chain uses TRBV2 and TRBJ2-2, with D perhaps matching TRBD1 or TRBD2 (5 bases each). Germline CDR1 reads SNHLY; CDR2 reads FYNNEI. With 4 bases removed from V and 6 bases from J, the gap between germline ends came to 12 bases. The CDR3 is 14 residues long. The CDR3 nucleotides read TGTGCCAGCAGTGGTTTTAGGGGAGCCGGGGAGCTGTTTTTT. As protein: CASSGFRGAGELFF.

This clonotype was seen ten or more times. This sequence joins TRBV28 and TRBJ1-5; D not certain. The CDR3 runs to 11 residues. Germline V gene lookup returns CDR1 MDHEN and CDR2 SYDVKM. Trimming removed 3 bases at V and 7 bases at J, with 4 bases between. The CDR3 DNA reads TGTGCCAGCAGTTTTCACCAGCCCCAGCATTTT. Translated, it gives CASSFHQPQHF. Complete variable domain (other parts from reference TRBV28 and TRBJ1-5): DVKVTQSSRYLVKRTGEKVFLECVQDMDHENMFWYRQDPGLGLRLIYFSYDVKMKEKGDIPEGYSVSREKKERFSLILESASTNQTSMYLCASSFHQPQHFGDGTRLSIL.

This clonotype has a count of ten or more. V gene TRBV30 combines with J gene TRBJ1-1; tentatively, D is TRBD1 (6 bases). There are 15 residues in the CDR3. Looked up from germline, CDR1 is GTSNPN and CDR2 is SVGIG (reference sequence). The germline V and J ends were trimmed by 2 bases and 3 bases, with 16 bases remaining between them. DNA of the CDR3: TGTGCCTGGAGTCCGCGGGTTGGGGGCTACACTGAAGCTTTCTTT. Translated: CAWSPRVGGYTEAFF.

This clonotype has a handful of counts. This chain joins TRBV24-1 and TRBJ2-3, with D perhaps matching TRBD1 or TRBD2 (6 bases each). V was clipped by 4 bases and J by 3 bases, with 19 bases between them. This CDR3 comprises 17 residues. Germline lookup yields CDR1 KGHDR and CDR2 SFDVKD. The CDR3 nucleotides read TGTGCCACCAGTGAATTGGGGCCGGGGGCTGGTACAGATACGCAGTATTTT. Its protein product is CATSELGPGAGTDTQYF.

The table lists this clonotype with many counts. This chain connects TRBV4-1 to TRBJ1-4; tentative D call: TRBD1 (5 bases). The CDR3 is 15 residues long. V lost 2 bases and J 8 bases, leaving 15 bases between the germline ends. Germline V gene sequence: CDR1 MGHRA, CDR2 YSYEKL. The CDR3 DNA reads TGCGCCAGCAGCCAATCGGGCTTGGGGGGGGAAAAACTGTTTTTT. This translates into CASSQSGLGGEKLFF.